The 20 T cell receptor beta chains presented below share a single source sample, sequenced in a study of regulatory T cells in long-lasting Graves disease. Documented time point: newly diagnosed GD, antithyroid drugs for less than 3 months. RNA isolated from PBMCs was used to make the TCR library. Construction of the TCR beta libraries employed iRepertoire HTBI primers in conjunction with Arm-PCR of CDR3 regions. TCRdb reprocessed the multiplex PCR reads via MiXCR and lists one record per CDR3 protein. The table includes about 240,000 distinct CDR3 sequences, 20% to 25% detected once. The sample in question was peripheral blood mononuclear cells (PBMCs), obtained at new diagnosis, from a patient treated with antithyroid drugs. The source of these receptors is a female donor with Graves disease.

This clonotype was counted only a few times. This sequence joins TRBV6-2 or TRBV6-3 and TRBJ2-7, with 8 nucleotides matching TRBD2. Germline trimming cut 3 bases from V and 3 bases from J; bases unmatched to any gene: 4. Germline lookup yields CDR1 MNHEY and CDR2 SVGEGT. The CDR3 loop spans 14 amino acids. The CDR3 sequence: CASSYEAGGYEQYF. CDR3 sequence (DNA): TGTGCCAGCAGTTATGAGGCGGGGGGCTACGAGCAGTACTTC.

This clonotype was detected ten times or more. This chain uses TRBV10-2 with TRBJ1-6; 7 nucleotides match TRBD1. Germline V gene sequence: CDR1 WSHSY, CDR2 SAAADI. V was pared by 8 bases and J by 9 bases, with 10 bases of the junction left unmatched. This CDR3 has 14 amino acids. The CDR3 DNA follows: TGCGCCAGCGTCCGGGACAGACTGGGTTCACCCCTCCACTTT. Translating gives CASVRDRLGSPLHF.

In nucleotides, the CDR3 is TGTGCCAGCTTAAATACCGGGACTAGCGGGGGACAGGGGGAGAATCAGCCCCAGCATTTT. This gives the protein CASLNTGTSGGQGENQPQHF. This chain uses TRBV6-2 or TRBV6-3 with TRBJ1-5; 11 positions agree with TRBD1. The CDR3 is 20 residues long. V trimming: 8 bases; J trimming: 4 bases; junction bases outside the gene matches: 22. Germline assignment: CDR1 MNHEY and CDR2 SVGEGT.

Ten or more counts support this clonotype. The V gene is TRBV19, the J gene TRBJ2-1; weak D call: TRBD2 (5 bases). Deletions cut 5 bases from V and 2 bases from J, with 10 bases between. The CDR3 is made up of 14 amino acids. Germline CDR1 is LNHDA and CDR2 is SQIVND (reference sequence). The CDR3 DNA is TGTGCCAGTAGTGACCCGGGGACCTACAATGAGCAGTTCTTC. Protein: CASSDPGTYNEQFF.

This chain links TRBV12-3 or TRBV12-4 with TRBJ2-6; 9 bases are a match to TRBD1. V shed 7 bases and J 4 bases; nucleotides not matched to a gene: 14. This CDR3 is built from 18 residues. CDR3: CASNPKGTGSSGANVLTF. DNA for the CDR3: TGTGCCAGCAACCCCAAAGGGACAGGGTCCTCCGGGGCCAACGTCCTGACTTTC.

Here the CDR3 reads CASSWARQSSEQYF. CDR3 sequence (DNA): TGTGCCAGCAGTTGGGCCCGGCAAAGCTCCGAGCAGTACTTC. V and J are TRBV6-5 and TRBJ2-7; unclear D gene. CDR3 length: 14 residues. V lost 4 bases to trimming and J lost 6 bases, with 16 bases between them. CDR1 and CDR2 (germline): MNHEY, SVGAGI.

This clonotype has a count of ten or more. This rearrangement joins TRBV6-2 or TRBV6-3 to TRBJ2-5; 7 bases align to TRBD1. Germline values: CDR1 MNHEY, CDR2 SVGEGT. CDR3 length: 13 amino acids. V lost 3 bases and J lost 4; bases outside the gene matches: 2. Written as DNA, the CDR3 is TGTGCCAGCAGTTATAAGGGGGCAGAGACCCAGTACTTC. This translates into CASSYKGAETQYF.

A few counts support this clonotype. The CDR3 sequence is CASSQDTSTTQYF. The CDR3 DNA reads as TGCGCCAGCAGCCAAGATACTAGCACGACGCAGTATTTT. This chain links TRBV4-3 with TRBJ2-3; maybe TRBD2 (6 bases). The CDR3 has 13 residues. V shed 0 bases and J shed 9 bases, with 10 bases lying between them. The germline gives CDR1 LGHNA, CDR2 YSLEER.

Ten or more counts support this clonotype. The chain carries TRBV12-3 or TRBV12-4 and TRBJ1-1, with D unclear. There are 14 residues in the CDR3. V lost 1 base and J lost 5, with 11 bases in between. The CDR3 DNA reads as TGTGCCAGCAGTTTAGAGGTTCTTGGAACTGAAGCTTTCTTT. Translating gives CASSLEVLGTEAFF.

This clonotype was observed once. A far larger clone is only one base removed, so a read error is likely. Here the CDR3 reads CANSFGPRENTEAFF. The CDR3 nucleotides are TGTGCCAACAGCTTCGGACCGAGAGAGAACACTGAAGCTTTCTTT. J is TRBJ1-1 and V is TRBV11-2; D remains ambiguous. The CDR3 consists of 15 residues. Germline assignment: CDR1 SGHAT and CDR2 FQNNGV. The full variable domain, completed using reference TRBV11-2 and TRBJ1-1, is EAGVAQSPRYKIIEKRQSVAFWCNPISGHATLYWYQQILGQGPKLLIQFQNNGVVDDSQLPKDRFSAERLKGVDSTLKIQPAKLEDSAVYLCANSFGPRENTEAFFGQGTRLTVV.

This clonotype appeared many times. This chain joins TRBV20-1 and TRBJ2-7, with D unresolved. The CDR3 covers 14 residues. The V and J ends lost 3 bases and 1 base respectively, with 13 bases between them. CDR1 DFQATT and CDR2 SNEGSKA come from the germline V gene (reference sequence). The CDR3 nucleotides read TGCAGTGCTAGGCCCCGAACAGTTTCCTACGAGCAGTACTTC. It is translated as CSARPRTVSYEQYF.

In its sample, this clonotype was seen many times. This chain links TRBV10-3 with TRBJ2-1; either TRBD1 or TRBD2 may supply D (5 bases each). The CDR3 runs to 14 residues. The germline gives CDR1 ENHRY, CDR2 SYGVKD. V was shortened by 6 bases and J by 6 bases, with 15 bases between the two germline ends. This CDR3 is CAISRDAGGNEQFF. CDR3 coding DNA: TGTGCCATCAGCCGGGACGCCGGAGGCAATGAGCAGTTCTTC.

This clonotype came up many times. This sequence joins TRBV28 and TRBJ2-2; D possibly corresponds to TRBD2 (5 bases). Between the trimmed V and J ends, which lost 2 bases and 6 bases, there was a span of 7 bases. This CDR3 has 13 residues. Germline V gene sequence: CDR1 MDHEN, CDR2 SYDVKM. CDR3 region: CASSLAGPGELFF. The CDR3 DNA is TGTGCCAGCAGTTTAGCGGGCCCCGGGGAGCTGTTTTTT.

The genes are TRBV27 and TRBJ2-7; 10 nucleotides match TRBD2. V shed 7 bases, J shed 6 bases, and the junction held 9 bases outside the gene matches. CDR1 is MNHEY and CDR2 is SMNVEV in the germline V gene (reference sequence). The CDR3 consists of 14 residues. CDR3 bases: TGTGCCAGCACAGCTAGCGGGGGAGATCGCGAGCAGTACTTC. Translated, it gives CASTASGGDREQYF.

Note on this clonotype: A far more abundant clone sits one base away, making this likely a read error. The genes are TRBV7-9 and TRBJ2-7; D tentatively fits TRBD1 or TRBD2 (5 bases each). Germline V lookup: CDR1 SEHNR, CDR2 FQNEAQ (reference sequence). This CDR3 is built from 14 residues. Trimming removed 6 bases from V and 4 bases from J, with 16 bases in between. CDR3 protein: CASSRAGTEYEQYF. In DNA form, the CDR3 reads TGTGCCAGCAGTCGGGCCGGGACGGAATACGAGCAGTACTTC. Together with reference TRBV7-9 and TRBJ2-7, the CDR3 gives the full variable domain: DTGVSQNPRHKITKRGQNVTFRCDPISEHNRLYWYRQTLGQGPEFLTYFQNEAQLEKSRLLSDRFSAERPKGSFSTLEIQRTEQGDSAMYLCASSRAGTEYEQYFGPGTRLTVT.

The sample holds many counts of this clonotype. The chain recombines TRBV7-8 with TRBJ2-3; no firm D call. Germline V lookup: CDR1 SGHVS, CDR2 FQNEAQ. Trimming removed 5 bases from V and 6 bases from J, with 12 bases in between. The CDR3 spans 13 residues. The CDR3 is CASSPPRSDTQYF. The CDR3 nucleotides are TGTGCCAGCAGCCCCCCAAGATCGGATACGCAGTATTTT. Full variable domain (outside the CDR3, taken from reference TRBV7-8 and TRBJ2-3): GAGVSQSPRYKVAKRGQDVALRCDPISGHVSLFWYQQALGQGPEFLTYFQNEAQLDKSGLPSDRFFAERPEGSVSTLKIQRTQQEDSAVYLCASSPPRSDTQYFGPGTRLTVL.

This clonotype was picked up many times. The chain links TRBV4-3 to TRBJ1-1; D gene ambiguous. The CDR3 is 13 amino acids. The V end lost 3 bases, the J end lost 8 bases, and 13 bases lay between the germline ends. CDR1 and CDR2 (germline): LGHNA, YSLEER. For the CDR3, the DNA is TGCGCCAGCAGCCACGAGGACGGCCTCGAAGCTTTCTTT. Translating it yields CASSHEDGLEAFF.

This clonotype was picked up many times. V is TRBV29-1 and J is TRBJ1-2; D gene ambiguous. CDR1 is SQVTM and CDR2 is ANQGSEA in the germline V gene. The germline V and J ends were trimmed by 0 bases and 7 bases, with 21 bases remaining between them. This CDR3 spans 16 amino acids. This CDR3 is CSVEELSSPPGFGYTF. CDR3 bases: TGCAGCGTTGAAGAATTATCTTCCCCCCCGGGGTTTGGCTACACCTTC. Based on the CDR3 plus reference TRBV29-1 and TRBJ1-2, the full variable domain is SAVISQKPSRDICQRGTSLTIQCQVDSQVTMMFWYRQQPGQSLTLIATANQGSEATYESGFVIDKFPISRPNLTFSTLTVSNMSPEDSSIYLCSVEELSSPPGFGYTFGSGTRLTVV.

About this clonotype itself: A far larger clone is only one base removed, so a read error is likely. The V call is TRBV9, the J call TRBJ2-7, with D possibly called TRBD1 or TRBD2 (5 bases each). V was pared by 4 bases and J by 5 bases, with 16 bases between. The CDR3 contains 14 residues. The germline V gene encodes CDR1 SGDLS and CDR2 YYNGEE. The CDR3 is CASSNRGRADEQYF. The CDR3 DNA reads TGTGCCAGCAGCAACCGGGGCAGGGCGGACGAGCAGTACTTC.

Many counts were recorded for this clonotype. V is TRBV6-5 and J is TRBJ2-1, with D possibly matching TRBD2 (6 bases). Trimming left V 2 bases short and J 3 bases short, with 11 bases between. This CDR3 is built from 15 residues. Germline V gene sequence: CDR1 MNHEY, CDR2 SVGAGI. CDR3 protein: CASSYRGINYNEQFF. CDR3 coding DNA: TGTGCCAGCAGTTACCGGGGGATCAACTACAATGAGCAGTTCTTC.